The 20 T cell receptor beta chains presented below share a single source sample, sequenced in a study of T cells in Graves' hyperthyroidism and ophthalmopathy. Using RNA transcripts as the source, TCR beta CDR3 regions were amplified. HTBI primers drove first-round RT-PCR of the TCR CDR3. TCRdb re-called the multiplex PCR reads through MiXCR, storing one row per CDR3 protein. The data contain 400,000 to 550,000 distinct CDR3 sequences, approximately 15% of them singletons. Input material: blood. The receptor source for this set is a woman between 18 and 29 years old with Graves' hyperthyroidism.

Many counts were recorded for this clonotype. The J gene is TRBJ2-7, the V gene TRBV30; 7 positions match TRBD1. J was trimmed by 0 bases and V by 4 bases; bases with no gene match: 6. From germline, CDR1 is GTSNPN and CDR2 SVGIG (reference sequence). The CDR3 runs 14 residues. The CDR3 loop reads CAWTGTERSYEQYF. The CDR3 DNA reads TGTGCCTGGACCGGGACAGAACGCTCCTACGAGCAGTACTTC.

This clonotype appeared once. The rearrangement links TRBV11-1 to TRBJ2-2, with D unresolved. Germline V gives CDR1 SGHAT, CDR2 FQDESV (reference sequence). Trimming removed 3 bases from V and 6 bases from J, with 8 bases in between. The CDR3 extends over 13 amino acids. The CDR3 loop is CASSLFRPGELFF. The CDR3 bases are TGTGCCAGCAGCTTGTTTAGGCCCGGGGAGCTGTTTTTT.

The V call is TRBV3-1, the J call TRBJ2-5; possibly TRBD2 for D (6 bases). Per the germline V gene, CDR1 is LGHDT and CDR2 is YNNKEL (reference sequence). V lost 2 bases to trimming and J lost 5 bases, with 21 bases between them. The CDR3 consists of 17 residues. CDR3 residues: CASSQYRIVLAGETQYF. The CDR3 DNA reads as TGTGCCAGCAGCCAATACAGAATTGTGCTCGCGGGGGAGACCCAGTACTTC.

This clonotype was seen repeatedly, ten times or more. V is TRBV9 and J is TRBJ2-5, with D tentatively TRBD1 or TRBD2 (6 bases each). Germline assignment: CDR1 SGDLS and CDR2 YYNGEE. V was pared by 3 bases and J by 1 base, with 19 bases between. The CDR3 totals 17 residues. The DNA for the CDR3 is TGTGCCAGCAGCGAAACTGGAGGGGGAGACCCCCAAGAGACCCAGTACTTC. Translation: CASSETGGGDPQETQYF.

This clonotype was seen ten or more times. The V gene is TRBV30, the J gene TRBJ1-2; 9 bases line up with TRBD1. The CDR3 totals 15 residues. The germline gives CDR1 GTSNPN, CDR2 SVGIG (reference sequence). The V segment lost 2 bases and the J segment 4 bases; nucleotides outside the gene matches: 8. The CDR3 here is CAWSFPGQGSYGYTF. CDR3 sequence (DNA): TGTGCCTGGAGTTTCCCGGGACAGGGAAGCTATGGCTACACCTTC.

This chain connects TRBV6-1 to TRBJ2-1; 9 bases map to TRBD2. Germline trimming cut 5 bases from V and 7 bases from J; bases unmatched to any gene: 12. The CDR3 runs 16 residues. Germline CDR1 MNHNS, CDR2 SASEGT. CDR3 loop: CASSPPRSGSINEQFF. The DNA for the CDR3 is TGTGCCAGCAGTCCTCCGCGTAGCGGGAGCATTAATGAGCAGTTCTTC.

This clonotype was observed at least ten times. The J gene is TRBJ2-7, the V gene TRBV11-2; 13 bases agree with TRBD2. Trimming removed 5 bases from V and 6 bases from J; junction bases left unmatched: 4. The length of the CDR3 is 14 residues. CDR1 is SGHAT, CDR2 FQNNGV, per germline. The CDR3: CASSPRLAGGEQYV. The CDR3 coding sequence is TGTGCCAGCAGCCCCAGACTAGCGGGAGGCGAGCAGTACGTC.

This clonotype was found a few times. The CDR3 is CASSHKSVAQYF. CDR3 nucleotide sequence: TGTGCCAGCAGCCATAAATCAGTGGCCCAGTACTTC. The chain carries TRBV13 and TRBJ2-5; D uncertain. There are 12 residues in the CDR3. Germline V lookup: CDR1 PRHDT, CDR2 FYEKMQ (reference sequence). Trimming cost V 5 bases and J 9 bases, with 13 bases left between them.

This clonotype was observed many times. The CDR3 here is CASSTTLAGLTDTQYF. The CDR3 coding sequence is TGTGCCAGCAGTACGACACTAGCGGGCCTCACAGATACGCAGTATTTT. The chain couples TRBV27 to TRBJ2-3; 9 bases agree with TRBD2. The CDR3 is 16 amino acids. With V trimmed by 5 bases and J by 2 bases, 8 bases remained unmatched. The V gene's germline CDR1 is MNHEY and CDR2 SMNVEV (reference sequence).

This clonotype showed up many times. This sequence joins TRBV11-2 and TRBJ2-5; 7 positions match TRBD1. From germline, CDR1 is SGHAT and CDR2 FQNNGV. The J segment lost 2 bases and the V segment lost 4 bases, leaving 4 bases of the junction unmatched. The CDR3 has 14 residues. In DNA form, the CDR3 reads TGTGCCAGCAGCTGGGGACAGCGACAAGAGACCCAGTACTTC. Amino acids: CASSWGQRQETQYF.

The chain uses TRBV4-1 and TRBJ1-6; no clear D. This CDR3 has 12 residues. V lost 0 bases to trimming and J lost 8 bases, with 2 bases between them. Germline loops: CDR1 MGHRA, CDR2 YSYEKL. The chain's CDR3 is CASSQEYSPLHF. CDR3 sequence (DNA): TGCGCCAGCAGCCAAGAATATTCACCCCTCCACTTT.

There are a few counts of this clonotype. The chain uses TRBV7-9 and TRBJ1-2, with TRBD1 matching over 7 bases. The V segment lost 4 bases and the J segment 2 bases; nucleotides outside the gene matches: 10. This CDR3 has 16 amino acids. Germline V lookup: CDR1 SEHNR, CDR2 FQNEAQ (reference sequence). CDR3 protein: CASSSQSTGSNYGYTF. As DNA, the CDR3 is TGTGCCAGCAGCTCACAATCGACAGGGTCCAACTATGGCTACACCTTC. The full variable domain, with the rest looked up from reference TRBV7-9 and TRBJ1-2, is DTGVSQNPRHKITKRGQNVTFRCDPISEHNRLYWYRQTLGQGPEFLTYFQNEAQLEKSRLLSDRFSAERPKGSFSTLEIQRTEQGDSAMYLCASSSQSTGSNYGYTFGSGTRLTVV.

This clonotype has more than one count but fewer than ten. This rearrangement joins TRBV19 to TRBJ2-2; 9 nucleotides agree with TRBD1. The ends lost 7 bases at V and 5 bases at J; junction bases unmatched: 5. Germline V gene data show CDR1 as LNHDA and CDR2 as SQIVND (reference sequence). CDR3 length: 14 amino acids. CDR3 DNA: TGTGCCAGTACCGCGACAGGGGGAACCGGGGAGCTGTTTTTT. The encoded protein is CASTATGGTGELFF.

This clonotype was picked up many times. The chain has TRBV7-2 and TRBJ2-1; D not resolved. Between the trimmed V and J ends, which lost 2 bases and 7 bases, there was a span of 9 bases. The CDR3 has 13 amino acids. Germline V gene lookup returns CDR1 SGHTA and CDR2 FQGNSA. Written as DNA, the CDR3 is TGTGCCAGCAGCTTATATACCGGGAATGAGCAGTTCTTC. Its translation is CASSLYTGNEQFF. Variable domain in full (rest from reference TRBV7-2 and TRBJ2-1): GAGVSQSPSNKVTEKGKDVELRCDPISGHTALYWYRQSLGQGLEFLIYFQGNSAPDKSGLPSDRFSAERTGGSVSTLTIQRTQQEDSAVYLCASSLYTGNEQFFGPGTRLTVL.

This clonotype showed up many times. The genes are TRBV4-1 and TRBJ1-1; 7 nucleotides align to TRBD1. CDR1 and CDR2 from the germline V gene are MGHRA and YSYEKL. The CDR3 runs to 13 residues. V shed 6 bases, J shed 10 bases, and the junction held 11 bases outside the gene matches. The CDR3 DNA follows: TGCGCCAGCAGGTTACCGGGACAGCGGGGAGCTTTCTTT. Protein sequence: CASRLPGQRGAFF.

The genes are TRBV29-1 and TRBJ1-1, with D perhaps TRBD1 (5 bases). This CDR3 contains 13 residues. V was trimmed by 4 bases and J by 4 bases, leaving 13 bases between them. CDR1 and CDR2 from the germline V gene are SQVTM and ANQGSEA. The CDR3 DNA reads TGCAGCGTTGGATCAGGGCAGGCCACTGAAGCTTTCTTT. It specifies CSVGSGQATEAFF.

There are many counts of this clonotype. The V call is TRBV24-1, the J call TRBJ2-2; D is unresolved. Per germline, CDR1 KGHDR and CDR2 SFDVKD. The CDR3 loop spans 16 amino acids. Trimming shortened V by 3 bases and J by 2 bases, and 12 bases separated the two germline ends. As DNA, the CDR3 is TGTGCCACCAGTGATAAGATGACCAGTAACACCGGGGAGCTGTTTTTT. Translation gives CATSDKMTSNTGELFF.

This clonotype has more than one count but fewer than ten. The CDR3 DNA is TGTGCCAGTAGTAACGGGGGTACGCAGTATTTT. Its translation: CASSNGGTQYF. The genes are TRBV19 and TRBJ2-3; a possible D gene is TRBD2 (6 bases). The germline gives CDR1 LNHDA, CDR2 SQIVND (reference sequence). Trimming cost V 4 bases and J 8 bases, with 7 bases left between them. CDR3 size: 11 residues.

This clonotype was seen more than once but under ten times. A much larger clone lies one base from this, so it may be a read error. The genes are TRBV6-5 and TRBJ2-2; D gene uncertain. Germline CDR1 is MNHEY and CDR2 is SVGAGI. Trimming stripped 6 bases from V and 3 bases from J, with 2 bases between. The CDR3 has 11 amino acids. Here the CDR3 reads CASRYTGELFF. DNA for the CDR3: TGTGCCAGCAGATACACCGGGGAGCTGTTTTTT.

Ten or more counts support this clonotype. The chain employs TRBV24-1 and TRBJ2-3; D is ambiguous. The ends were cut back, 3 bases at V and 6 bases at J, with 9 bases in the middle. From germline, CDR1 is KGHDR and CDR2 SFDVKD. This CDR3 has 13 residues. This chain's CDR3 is CATSDGPADTQYF. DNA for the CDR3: TGTGCCACCAGTGATGGCCCCGCCGATACGCAGTATTTT.